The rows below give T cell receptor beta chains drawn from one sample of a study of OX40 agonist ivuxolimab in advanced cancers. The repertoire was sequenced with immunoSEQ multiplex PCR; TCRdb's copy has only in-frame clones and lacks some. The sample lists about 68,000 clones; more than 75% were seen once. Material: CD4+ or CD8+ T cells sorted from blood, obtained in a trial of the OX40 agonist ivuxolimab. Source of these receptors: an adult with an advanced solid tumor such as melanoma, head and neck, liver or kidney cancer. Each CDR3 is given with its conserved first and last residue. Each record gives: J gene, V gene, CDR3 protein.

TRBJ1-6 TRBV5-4 CASSLEQAETPLHF
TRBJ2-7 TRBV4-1 CASSPKGLAGSYEQYF
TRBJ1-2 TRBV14 CASSQGRVYGYTF
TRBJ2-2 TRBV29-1 CSVVDGLNTGELFF
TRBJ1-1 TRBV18 CASSSGQAGNTEAFF
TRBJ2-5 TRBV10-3 CAISVQGAETQYF
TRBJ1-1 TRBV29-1 CSVDKGQSTEAFF
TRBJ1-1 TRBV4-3 CASSQGNRGTEAFF
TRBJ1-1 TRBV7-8 CASSFSGGNTEAFF
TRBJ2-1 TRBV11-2 CASSLEMTQTSYNEQFF
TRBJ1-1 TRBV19 CASHDQGSTNTEAFF
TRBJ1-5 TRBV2 CASTWTASNQPQHF
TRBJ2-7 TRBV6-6 CASSFPTGIGSYEQYF
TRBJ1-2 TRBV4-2 CASSQGLDRANYGYTF
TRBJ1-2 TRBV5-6 CASSPVADRTYYGYTF
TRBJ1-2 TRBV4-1 CASSRSVNYGYTF
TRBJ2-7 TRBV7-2 CASSRYGTGDWEQYF
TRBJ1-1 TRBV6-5 CASSYRGNTEAFF
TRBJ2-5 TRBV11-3 CASSSRGSSETQYF
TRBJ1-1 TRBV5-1 CASSPDLFENTEAFF
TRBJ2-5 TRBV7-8 CASSLDALLGTQYF
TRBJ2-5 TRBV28 CASSSDPSGVVMGETQYF
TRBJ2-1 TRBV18 CASSPQGLSMGNEQFF
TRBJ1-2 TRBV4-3 CASSLGITGGGYGYTF
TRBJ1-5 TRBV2 CASSEGARDQPQHF
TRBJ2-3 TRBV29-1 CSVGDTQYF
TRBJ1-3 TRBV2 CASSESGGRGNTIYF
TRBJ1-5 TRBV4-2 CASSQDRRPQHF
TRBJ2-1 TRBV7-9 CASSSGMGYNEQFF
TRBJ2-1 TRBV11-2 CASSQTGTSYNEQFF
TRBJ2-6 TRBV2 CARGSGANVLTF
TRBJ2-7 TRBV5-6 CASSLATRDRSSYEQYF
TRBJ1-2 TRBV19 CASSMAGTGKVKTF
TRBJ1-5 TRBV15 CATSIPDQPQHF
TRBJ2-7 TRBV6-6 CASRSSTYEQYF
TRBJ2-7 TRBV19 CASSRDPGEQYF
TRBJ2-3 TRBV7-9 CASSPRTDTQYF
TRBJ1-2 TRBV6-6 CASSPGNYGYTF
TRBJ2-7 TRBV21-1 CAGVQGGPYEQYF
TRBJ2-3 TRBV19 CASSVRASTDTQYF
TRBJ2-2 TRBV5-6 CASSLLGVGTGELFF
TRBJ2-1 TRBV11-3 CASSLRGAYNEQFF
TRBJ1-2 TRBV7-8 CASSPDRNYGYTF
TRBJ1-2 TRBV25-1 CASSFLQGNGYTF
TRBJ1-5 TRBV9 CASSPRGLGNQPQHF
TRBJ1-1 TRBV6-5 CASSADILGAFF
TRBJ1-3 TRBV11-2 CASSLGSSGNTIYF
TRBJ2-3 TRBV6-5 CASSPPWGSTQYF
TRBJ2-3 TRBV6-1 CASSEAETDTQYF